The present TCR beta chain was sequenced within a study of T cell responses to AZD1222 COVID-19 vaccine (dated by TCRdb to the early 2020s). With regard to the full study: AZD1222 recipients with second doses at about 4 weeks or about 12 weeks were pooled, because spike-specific TCR depth and breadth did not differ between schedules. A total of about 230 trial participants underwent TCR sequencing, of whom around 200 received two doses of AZD1222 and about 26 received two doses of the MenACWY control vaccine. Trial participants were enrolled by age into subgroups of 18-55, 56-69 and 70-plus years, and 148, 28 and 57 TCR-sequenced participants, respectively, were included in these subgroups.

Points the paper makes about the study in general: The 56-69-year group was small, and its depth increase did not reach significance, likely because of low power. After two AZD1222 doses, spike-specific TCR breadth and depth were significantly higher than at day 0 and than in MenACWY recipients. Reportedly, almost half of the unique spike-specific TCRs recognized epitopes lying outside the regions that are mutated in the B.1.351 and B.1.1.7 variants. Because no day 14 peak-response samples were available, repertoires were characterized only after the peak T cell response. CD4 TCRs associated with the vaccine covered the entire spike protein, and the dominant responses were in regions 160-218 and 743-854. Participants were mostly white British and included more females than males, and it was suggested by the authors that clonal diversity may have been underestimated. Conclusions about previously exposed vaccinees were limited because only a handful of AZD1222 recipients were SARS-CoV-2 seropositive at baseline.

The CDR3 regions of human TCRbeta chains were subjected to immunosequencing. The published analysis was carried out like this. Repertoire TCRs were checked for matches against a reference library of SARS-CoV-2-specific TCRs that had been generated using the MIRA antigen-specificity platform. Breadth was defined as the fraction of unique TCRs that were SARS-CoV-2-associated, and depth was defined as the fraction of total T cells that were SARS-CoV-2-associated. Using the MIRA data, every spike-specific TCR was mapped to the spike region that the TCR reacted to and assigned to either a CD4 or a CD8 class. Log10-transformed breadth and depth values were compared by one-way ANOVA with Sidak's multiple comparisons tests. As stored in TCRdb, this immuneACCESS dataset retains in-frame rearrangements with V and J assigned. A fraction of the clones does not appear; measured against another copy, unresolved V genes explain less than half of the discrepancy, and the remainder lacks a known reason. V and J calls and clone size are given by that table; D and trimming were obtained from the DNA. This sample lists about 130,000 clones; over 90% were detected once. The ten largest account for just over 5% of the sample.

On this clone itself: Its antigen specificity is not known. Base qualities are not recorded, but no much larger clone differs from it by a single base.

As encoded in the germline V gene (reference sequence), CDR1 is MNHEY while CDR2 is SMNVEV. The cysteine opens and the phenylalanine closes a CDR3 of 16 amino acids. The sequence is cut down to CDR3 DNA, 48 bases in frame from base 1. V is shortened by 2 bases, J by 4 bases, and the region joining them spans 15 bases. Read against the paper, the sample's time point label means: baseline before first vaccination. Samples from vaccinated people were obtained from the UK trials COV001 and COV002, which included a single-blind randomized controlled phase 2/3 trial of AZD1222 (ChAdOx1 nCoV-19) in healthy adults. Trial participant PBMC samples were collected at day 0 and day 28 after the second dose for TCRbeta chain sequencing.

The sequence was obtained from an adult in good health. This specimen was peripheral blood, taken on day 0 of AZD1222 vaccination. This receptor chain uses TRBV27 and TRBJ1-5; the D gene identity is not certain. CDR3 reads: CASSLTGRLVNQPQHF. The sequenced DNA is TGTGCCAGCAGTTTAACGGGGAGGCTTGTGAATCAGCCCCAGCATTTT.